This T cell receptor (beta chain) was captured in a study of PD-1 blockade in classical Hodgkin lymphoma (dated by TCRdb to about 2020). Some background on the complete study: Nivolumab dosing was 3 mg/kg intravenously every 2 weeks, continuing until either disease progression or unacceptable toxicity. The study used CyTOF and TCR beta sequencing to define a peripheral blood immune signature of response to PD-1 blockade in classical Hodgkin lymphoma. The investigation overall reported the following: A significant rise by C4D1 was seen in CD4+ but not CD8+ TCR diversity (p=0.0027 vs p=0.16), with the rise being most apparent in complete responders (p=0.02). The study was restricted to a single clinical trial cohort, and the causes of repertoire differences, possibly disease activity or prior therapy, were left undefined. Lower diversity was seen in patients whose nivolumab began less than 1 year after ASCT, and these patients were left out of later analyses so that immune reconstitution would not confound the results. Among trial patients, those achieving complete response had baseline diversity similar to that of newly diagnosed patients, while diversity was significantly lower in partial responders and progressors. Baseline TCR diversity was reported as lower in newly diagnosed patients than in healthy donors, and lower still in relapsed/refractory patients.

According to the study, the label for this sample's time point signals: cycle 1 day 1 (C1D1), immediately before nivolumab initiation. Every trial patient had relapsed following autologous stem cell transplantation, and prior brentuximab vedotin exposure was what differed among cohorts A, B and C. CD4+ T cells were purified from thawed PBMCs by magnetic negative selection with a Miltenyi CD4+ T cell isolation kit. The trial cohort was composed of about 60 patients with relapsed/refractory classical Hodgkin lymphoma, for whom complete response, partial response or progressive disease was recorded as best overall response. Trial patients were treated with single-agent nivolumab in the multi-cohort phase II CheckMate 205 trial. An independent review committee assessed best overall response by applying the 2007 International Working Group response criteria. Trial PBMCs were collected just before the start of nivolumab (C1D1) and during therapy at cycle 2 day 1 and cycle 4 day 1. Peripheral blood was collected in 8 mL Vacutainer Cell Preparation Tubes, from which PBMCs were isolated by centrifugation and then cryopreserved. Purified CD4+ and CD8+ fractions were prepared only for cases where an additional PBMC sample was available. Magnetically labelled cells were removed on LS columns in a quadroMACS separator, and the flow-through was collected as the purified fraction.

Of note for this clone: This receptor's antigen is unknown. No per-base quality is available; no much larger clone lies one base away.

In the germline V gene, CDR1 corresponds to SGHRS and CDR2 to YFSETQ. V is pared back by 7 bases and J by 3 bases, with 28 bases lying between the germline termini. The CDR3 runs 18 residues from the cysteine to the phenylalanine. The entry retains the CDR3 DNA only, 54 bases that are in frame from base 1. Genomic DNA was extracted with the Qiagen DNeasy kit from unsorted PBMCs and from negatively selected CD4+ and CD8+ fractions. Using primers that anneal to V and J segments, immunoSEQ multiplex PCR amplified the TCR beta CDR3 regions. A synthetic immune receptor repertoire was used to minimize amplification bias, and any residual bias was removed computationally once sequencing was done. The original methods were these. Custom Python scripts were used to quantify repertoire diversity as the Shannon entropy index. Unsorted, CD4+ and CD8+ repertoires were analyzed separately, except for combined analyses in which CD4+ and CD8+ sequences were merged in silico. Clonal expansion was defined as at least a 2-fold frequency increase after treatment relative to C1D1, with a pseudocount of 0.5 for undetected baseline clones. Clones with 0 or 1 copy at C1D1 were defined as singleton clones, while clones with 2 or more copies were defined as non-singleton clones. Clones expanded in unsorted samples were labelled as CD4+, CD8+ or unknown by matching protein sequences in sorted samples from the same patient. Diversity changes from C1D1 to C4D1 were tested in paired samples using Wilcoxon tests. Imported from immuneACCESS, the table was reduced by TCRdb to in-frame sequences with V and J called. These copies leave out some clones; in studies compared against another copy, an unresolved V gene accounts for under half, and the cause of the remainder is not known. V and J calls and clone size are given by that table; D and trimming were obtained from the DNA. Counted in this sample were nearly 7,000 clones; about 80% of them appeared once. The leading ten clones occupy approximately 2.5% of the sample.

This receptor was obtained from a human donor with classical Hodgkin lymphoma. The sample here was CD4+ T cells from blood, taken at baseline. The sequence links TRBV5-1 to TRBJ1-1; a tentative D call is TRBD1 (5 bases match). The DNA sequence follows: TGCGCCAGCGGCTACCTCACAGGACCCCCCTCGTACTACACTGAAGCTTTCTTT. The resulting protein is CASGYLTGPPSYYTEAFF.